Listed here are 27 T cell receptor beta chains from one sample, sequenced in a study of beta chain features in type 1 diabetes. Sequencing targeted expressed TCRB transcripts, as all isolated RNA had been reverse transcribed. Assay: immunoSEQ multiplex PCR; the TCRdb copy retains only in-frame clones and omits some. The data hold under 450,000 clones, with roughly 13% observed a single time. The sample taken for sequencing was naive CD4+ T cells from blood. The receptors shown here come from a young man in good health.

This clone turned up a few times. This chain uses TRBV20-1 with TRBJ1-2; D gene ambiguous. Germline V gives CDR1 DFQATT, CDR2 SNEGSKA (reference sequence). With 3 bases removed from V and 6 bases from J, the gap between germline ends came to 8 bases. The CDR3 has 11 residues. DNA of the CDR3: TGCAGTGCTAGGGGTATACATGGCTACACCTTC. It codes for CSARGIHGYTF.

This chain uses TRBV6-6 with TRBJ1-5; 9 bases line up with TRBD1. There are 15 residues in the CDR3. The V gene's germline CDR1 is MNHNY and CDR2 SVGAGI (reference sequence). The V and J ends lost 6 bases and 4 bases, in that order; junction bases with no gene match: 7. DNA of the CDR3: TGTGCCAGCAGCGCAGGGACAGGGAGGAATCAGCCCCAGCATTTT. This translates into CASSAGTGRNQPQHF.

This chain uses TRBV25-1 with TRBJ2-1; unclear D gene. Deletions cut 1 base from V and 0 bases from J, with 10 bases between. Germline assignment: CDR1 MGHDK and CDR2 SYGVNS. This CDR3 has 16 amino acids. DNA for the CDR3: TGTGCCAGCAGTGAATCCCCAAGTGGCTCCTACAATGAGCAGTTCTTC. Protein sequence: CASSESPSGSYNEQFF.

This clone was seen a few times. The chain uses TRBV6-6 and TRBJ2-1, with D uncertain. Germline loops: CDR1 MNHNY, CDR2 SVGAGI (reference sequence). With 0 bases removed from V and 0 bases from J, the gap between germline ends came to 9 bases. There are 16 residues in the CDR3. CDR3 region: CASSYSARSSYNEQFF. DNA of the CDR3: TGTGCCAGCAGTTACTCTGCTAGAAGCTCCTACAATGAGCAGTTCTTC.

The table lists this clone with a few counts. The J gene is TRBJ1-2, the V gene TRBV30; TRBD1 is a possible D gene (6 bases). Germline CDR1 is GTSNPN and CDR2 is SVGIG (reference sequence). The V end lost 0 bases, the J end lost 2 bases, and 13 bases lay between the germline ends. This CDR3 is built from 15 residues. The CDR3 DNA sequence: TGTGCCTGGAGTGTACCCAGGGGAGGCAACTATGGCTACACCTTC. Translation: CAWSVPRGGNYGYTF.

The chain couples TRBV4-1 to TRBJ2-1; TRBD2 matches at 8 bases. The CDR3 runs 16 residues. Unmatched junction bases numbered 11, after V lost 1 base and J lost 9 bases. CDR1 is MGHRA, CDR2 YSYEKL, per germline. CDR3 residues: CASSQVAGGGFGEQFF. For the CDR3, the DNA is TGCGCCAGCAGCCAAGTCGCGGGGGGCGGTTTCGGTGAGCAGTTCTTC.

This clone occurred a few times. The chain employs TRBV9 and TRBJ2-4, with D possibly matching TRBD2 (6 bases). The germline V gene has CDR1 SGDLS and CDR2 YYNGEE. This CDR3 has 15 amino acids. Between the trimmed V and J ends, which lost 0 bases and 8 bases, there was a span of 15 bases. CDR3 nucleotide sequence: TGTGCCAGCAGCGTAGATTGGCTAGCGAGACACATTCAGTACTTC. Amino acid sequence: CASSVDWLARHIQYF.

A few counts support this clone. This may stem from a read error, because a much larger clone lies one nucleotide away. Other nucleotide sequences in the sample specify the same CDR3. The V gene is TRBV2, the J gene TRBJ2-7; D is ambiguous. The CDR3 totals 11 residues. Trimming stripped 6 bases from V and 0 bases from J, with 3 bases between. Germline lookup yields CDR1 SNHLY and CDR2 FYNNEI. CDR3 coding DNA: TGTGCCAGCAGCCTCTCCTACGAGCAGTACTTC. Translation: CASSLSYEQYF.

The sample holds a few counts of this clone. The genes are TRBV19 and TRBJ2-5; no firm D call. This CDR3 is 13 amino acids long. The germline gives CDR1 LNHDA, CDR2 SQIVND (reference sequence). With 4 bases removed from V and 4 bases from J, the gap between germline ends came to 10 bases. The CDR3 reads CASSRLVRETQYF. The CDR3, as DNA: TGTGCCAGTAGTAGGCTGGTACGAGAGACCCAGTACTTC.

This clone came up a few times. The chain employs TRBV7-2 and TRBJ2-3; no firm D call. V lost 0 bases to trimming and J lost 5 bases, with 6 bases between them. CDR3 size: 13 residues. Looked up from germline, CDR1 is SGHTA and CDR2 is FQGNSA. CDR3 in DNA: TGTGCCAGCAGCTTAGCATGGGTAGATACGCAGTATTTT. Protein sequence: CASSLAWVDTQYF.

This clone was picked up a small number of times. The chain links TRBV6-1 to TRBJ2-7; tentative D call: TRBD2 (6 bases). The V gene's germline CDR1 is MNHNS and CDR2 SASEGT. The CDR3 is 15 amino acids. Trimming left V 4 bases short and J 4 bases short, with 17 bases between. CDR3 sequence reads: CASSAGLFSRYEQYV. CDR3 in DNA: TGTGCCAGCAGTGCGGGACTTTTCTCCCGTTACGAGCAGTACGTC.

This clone was seen a handful of times. J is TRBJ2-5 and V is TRBV5-6; 9 nucleotides match TRBD1. The V and J ends lost 4 bases and 5 bases, in that order; junction bases with no gene match: 9. Germline V gives CDR1 SGHDT, CDR2 YYEEEE. This CDR3 region has 15 residues. CDR3 in DNA: TGTGCCAGCAGCCCTGGGACAGGGATGTGGGAGACCCAGTACTTC. The encoded protein is CASSPGTGMWETQYF.

The genes are TRBV5-6 and TRBJ2-1; 8 nucleotides align to TRBD2. Looked up from germline, CDR1 is SGHDT and CDR2 is YYEEEE. J lost 7 bases, V lost 2 bases, and 8 bases had no gene match. CDR3 length: 15 amino acids. The CDR3, as DNA: TGTGCCAGCAGCTTCAGGGTAGCGGGACGGAATGAGCAGTTCTTC. Its translation is CASSFRVAGRNEQFF.

V is TRBV27 and J is TRBJ2-6; no reliable D call. The CDR3 loop spans 15 amino acids. Deletions cut 5 bases from V and 4 bases from J, with 12 bases between. Germline-derived CDR1 and CDR2 are MNHEY and SMNVEV (reference sequence). Written as DNA, the CDR3 is TGTGCCAGCAGTCCCCTAGGAACCGGGGCCAACGTCCTGACTTTC. This codes for CASSPLGTGANVLTF.

This clone was found a few times. The V call is TRBV5-4, the J call TRBJ2-2; tentatively, D is TRBD1 (6 bases). The CDR3 is 15 residues long. Germline CDR1 and CDR2: SGHNT and YYREEE (reference sequence). Trimming took off 4 bases at V and 5 bases at J, with 15 bases between the two ends. CDR3 residues: CASSLQGLSTGELFF. Here the CDR3 DNA reads TGTGCCAGCAGCCTACAGGGCCTTAGTACCGGGGAGCTGTTTTTT.

The chain carries TRBV7-9 and TRBJ2-1; TRBD2 aligns across 7 bases. Unmatched junction bases numbered 11, after V lost 1 base and J lost 5 bases. The germline V gene encodes CDR1 SEHNR and CDR2 FQNEAQ (reference sequence). CDR3 length equals 17 residues. The CDR3 loop reads CASSLVALAAHNNEQFF. In nucleotides, the CDR3 is TGTGCCAGCAGCTTAGTTGCGCTAGCGGCGCACAACAATGAGCAGTTCTTC.

V usage is TRBV14 and J usage is TRBJ2-2; no firm D call. The germline CDR1 and CDR2 sequences are SGHDN and FVKESK. The CDR3 is made up of 15 amino acids. The V end was cut by 3 bases, the J end by 8 bases, with 16 bases between. The DNA for the CDR3 is TGTGCCAGCAGCCAGGACCGGGCCAGATGGGGGGAGCTGTTTTTT. As protein: CASSQDRARWGELFF.

J is TRBJ2-3 and V is TRBV5-1; the D gene is possibly TRBD2 (5 bases). Trimming stripped 2 bases from V and 2 bases from J, with 12 bases between. In germline, CDR1 is SGHRS, CDR2 YFSETQ. The length of the CDR3 is 15 residues. The CDR3 region is CASSLQGLYTDTQYF. DNA for the CDR3: TGCGCCAGCAGCTTACAAGGACTTTACACAGATACGCAGTATTTT.

This clone has ten or more counts. This chain uses TRBV30 with TRBJ1-1; D perhaps matches TRBD1 (5 bases). Trimming cost V 2 bases and J 0 bases, with 10 bases left between them. Germline CDR1 GTSNPN, CDR2 SVGIG (reference sequence). CDR3 length equals 14 residues. CDR3 bases: TGTGCCTGGAGTTGGACACTTCTGAACACTGAAGCTTTCTTT. Amino acid sequence: CAWSWTLLNTEAFF.

The rearrangement joins TRBV18 to TRBJ2-1; D is uncertain. The germline CDR1 and CDR2 sequences are KGHSH and LQKENI. This CDR3 is 15 amino acids long. V dropped 2 bases and J dropped 0 bases, with 8 bases sitting between them. CDR3 protein: CASSPSWGSYNEQFF. DNA for the CDR3: TGTGCCAGCTCACCATCGTGGGGCTCCTACAATGAGCAGTTCTTC.

This clone was counted a few times. J is TRBJ1-1 and V is TRBV25-1; D not resolved. CDR3 length: 11 residues. Germline assignment: CDR1 MGHDK and CDR2 SYGVNS. The germline V and J ends were trimmed by 7 bases and 1 base, with 4 bases remaining between them. The CDR3 loop reads CASTTNTEAFF. The CDR3 bases are TGTGCCAGCACGACGAACACTGAAGCTTTCTTT. The complete variable domain, with remaining parts taken from reference TRBV25-1 and TRBJ1-1, reads EADIYQTPRYLVIGTGKKITLECSQTMGHDKMYWYQQDPGMELHLIHYSYGVNSTEKGDLSSESTVSRIRTEHFPLTLESARPSHTSQYLCASTTNTEAFFGQGTRLTVV.

This chain joins TRBV7-2 and TRBJ2-4, with D maybe TRBD1 (6 bases). The CDR3 loop spans 13 amino acids. Germline CDR1 is SGHTA and CDR2 is FQGNSA. V lost 3 bases, J lost 8 bases, and 11 bases lay in between. The DNA for the CDR3 is TGTGCCAGCAGCTTCAGGGGCACGGACATTCAGTACTTC. Translated: CASSFRGTDIQYF.

This clone was seen a handful of times. This chain joins TRBV9 and TRBJ2-7, with D possibly TRBD1 on 5 matching bases. The germline V and J ends were trimmed by 3 bases and 1 base, with 11 bases remaining between them. CDR3 length: 14 amino acids. In germline, CDR1 is SGDLS, CDR2 YYNGEE. CDR3 sequence reads: CASSEGHKSYEQYF. CDR3 coding DNA: TGTGCCAGCAGCGAGGGGCATAAGTCCTACGAGCAGTACTTC.

This clone has ten or more counts. This chain uses TRBV7-9 with TRBJ2-3, with 8 positions matching TRBD2. This CDR3 comprises 16 residues. The germline V gene has CDR1 SEHNR and CDR2 FQNEAQ (reference sequence). The V gene end was trimmed by 2 bases and the J gene end by 6 bases; junction bases not matched to a gene: 10. The CDR3 protein is CASSLWTGGPGDTQYF. The CDR3 bases are TGTGCCAGCAGCTTATGGACGGGAGGGCCCGGTGATACGCAGTATTTT.

This clone turned up a few times. This rearrangement joins TRBV7-2 to TRBJ2-3; maybe TRBD2 (6 bases). The germline V gene encodes CDR1 SGHTA and CDR2 FQGNSA. The CDR3 totals 13 residues. V gave up 5 bases and J gave up 4 bases, with 10 bases separating them. CDR3 protein: CASSLGSPDTQYF. CDR3 sequence (DNA): TGTGCCAGCAGCCTCGGGAGCCCAGATACGCAGTATTTT.

V and J are TRBV9 and TRBJ2-2, with 7 bases fitting TRBD1. The CDR3 extends over 15 amino acids. The V segment lost 4 bases and the J segment 3 bases; nucleotides outside the gene matches: 6. CDR1 and CDR2 (germline): SGDLS, YYNGEE. The CDR3 nucleotides are TGTGCCAGCAGCACGCGACAGGGATACACCGGGGAGCTGTTTTTT. Protein product: CASSTRQGYTGELFF.

The V and J genes are TRBV2 and TRBJ2-1; 9 nucleotides agree with TRBD2. CDR3 length equals 13 residues. V shed 7 bases, J shed 11 bases, and the junction held 9 bases outside the gene matches. CDR1 is SNHLY and CDR2 is FYNNEI in the germline V gene. In DNA form, the CDR3 reads TGTGCCAGCATGGCGGGAGGGCCGGTCAAGCAGTTCTTC. It specifies CASMAGGPVKQFF. Combining the CDR3 with reference TRBV2 and TRBJ2-1 gives the whole variable domain EPEVTQTPSHQVTQMGQEVILRCVPISNHLYFYWYRQILGQKVEFLVSFYNNEISEKSEIFDDQFSVERPDGSNFTLKIRSTKLEDSAMYFCASMAGGPVKQFFGPGTRLTVL.